The rows below give T cell receptor beta chains drawn from one sample of a study of cytomegalovirus exposure and HLA in healthy donors. Clones were read by immunoSEQ multiplex PCR, and TCRdb kept only the in-frame ones, dropping some. The sample shows 150,000 to 200,000 clones, approximately 90% of them seen only once. Sequenced sample: PBMCs. The receptors were gathered from a man between 18 and 35 years old in good health and CMV-seronegative. Both conserved end residues are part of each CDR3. Each record gives: D gene, J gene, clone size, V gene, CDR3 protein, CDR3 DNA. The D gene is left open where the match is weak. The size field is filled for only some rows; it gives once, few, many or a size class.

d_gene: TRBD1; j_gene: TRBJ1-4; abundance: .; v_gene: TRBV13; CDR3aa: CASNLLIRDSNEKLFF; CDR3nt: TGTGCCAGCAACTTGTTAATCCGGGACAGTAATGAAAAACTGTTTTTT
d_gene: TRBD1; j_gene: TRBJ1-2; abundance: .; v_gene: TRBV28; CDR3aa: CASSSPRGTGGLYGYTF; CDR3nt: TGTGCCAGTTCCTCACCAAGGGGCACAGGGGGGCTTTATGGCTACACCTTC
d_gene: .; j_gene: TRBJ1-2; abundance: .; v_gene: TRBV5-1; CDR3aa: CASSTPGAGAGYTF; CDR3nt: TGCGCCAGCAGCACACCAGGGGCAGGCGCGGGCTACACCTTC
d_gene: .; j_gene: TRBJ1-5; abundance: .; v_gene: TRBV29-1; CDR3aa: CSVGAANQPQHF; CDR3nt: TGCAGCGTTGGGGCAGCTAATCAGCCCCAGCATTTT
d_gene: .; j_gene: TRBJ1-1; abundance: .; v_gene: TRBV19; CDR3aa: CASNDRNTEAFF; CDR3nt: TGTGCCAGCAATGACAGAAACACTGAAGCTTTCTTT
d_gene: TRBD2; j_gene: TRBJ2-2; abundance: .; v_gene: TRBV7-9; CDR3aa: CASSPEGASGRSTGELFF; CDR3nt: TGTGCCAGCAGCCCAGAGGGCGCTAGCGGGAGGAGTACCGGGGAGCTGTTTTTT
d_gene: .; j_gene: TRBJ2-2; abundance: .; v_gene: TRBV5-1; CDR3aa: CASSRLGGGDTGELFF; CDR3nt: TGCGCCAGCAGTCGCCTAGGAGGGGGCGACACCGGGGAGCTGTTTTTT
d_gene: .; j_gene: TRBJ1-5; abundance: .; v_gene: TRBV27; CDR3aa: CASSLVGALSNQPQHF; CDR3nt: TGTGCCAGCAGTTTAGTAGGGGCACTAAGCAATCAGCCCCAGCATTTT
d_gene: .; j_gene: TRBJ1-1; abundance: .; v_gene: TRBV25-1; CDR3aa: CASSARPVNTEAFF; CDR3nt: TGTGCCAGCAGTGCCCGTCCCGTGAACACTGAAGCTTTCTTT
d_gene: .; j_gene: TRBJ2-7; abundance: .; v_gene: TRBV29-1; CDR3aa: CSVGGSYEQYF; CDR3nt: TGCAGCGTGGGAGGTTCGTACGAGCAGTACTTC
d_gene: .; j_gene: TRBJ1-6; abundance: .; v_gene: TRBV7-9; CDR3aa: CASSPSAAAPLHF; CDR3nt: TGTGCCAGCAGCCCATCAGCCGCGGCACCCCTCCACTTT
d_gene: .; j_gene: TRBJ1-2; abundance: .; v_gene: TRBV6-5; CDR3aa: CASSKRQMYGYTF; CDR3nt: TGTGCCAGCAGTAAGAGACAGATGTATGGCTACACCTTC
d_gene: .; j_gene: TRBJ1-4; abundance: .; v_gene: TRBV19; CDR3aa: CASRTQGTNEKLFF; CDR3nt: TGTGCCAGTAGGACACAGGGAACTAATGAAAAACTGTTTTTT
d_gene: .; j_gene: TRBJ1-3; abundance: .; v_gene: TRBV9; CDR3aa: CASSEDSGNTIYF; CDR3nt: TGTGCCAGCAGTGAGGACTCTGGAAACACCATATATTTT
d_gene: TRBD1; j_gene: TRBJ1-2; abundance: .; v_gene: TRBV10-3; CDR3aa: CAISESRTGGLYGYTF; CDR3nt: TGTGCCATCAGTGAGAGTCGGACAGGGGGCCTTTATGGCTACACCTTC
d_gene: .; j_gene: TRBJ1-1; abundance: once; v_gene: TRBV7-9; CDR3aa: CASSSGQPNTEAFF; CDR3nt: TGTGCCAGCAGCTCTGGACAACCGAACACTGAAGCTTTCTTT
d_gene: TRBD2; j_gene: TRBJ2-3; abundance: .; v_gene: TRBV29-1; CDR3aa: CSGQRDPTDTQYF; CDR3nt: TGCAGCGGCCAGCGGGACCCCACAGATACGCAGTATTTT
d_gene: .; j_gene: TRBJ2-1; abundance: few; v_gene: TRBV7-2; CDR3aa: CASSRGWGRYNEQFF; CDR3nt: TGTGCCAGCAGCCGAGGGTGGGGGAGGTACAATGAGCAGTTCTTC
d_gene: TRBD2; j_gene: TRBJ2-1; abundance: .; v_gene: TRBV19; CDR3aa: CASSMAGGPMNYNEQFF; CDR3nt: TGTGCCAGTAGTATGGCGGGAGGCCCGATGAATTACAATGAGCAGTTCTTC
d_gene: TRBD1; j_gene: TRBJ2-7; abundance: .; v_gene: TRBV28; CDR3aa: CASSLGQGNYEQYF; CDR3nt: TGTGCCAGCAGCCTGGGACAGGGAAACTACGAGCAGTACTTC
d_gene: .; j_gene: TRBJ1-3; abundance: .; v_gene: TRBV29-1; CDR3aa: CSVEAGANTIYF; CDR3nt: TGCAGCGTTGAAGCAGGGGCAAACACCATATATTTT
d_gene: .; j_gene: TRBJ1-5; abundance: .; v_gene: TRBV18; CDR3aa: CASSPGRGGEGNQPQHF; CDR3nt: TGTGCCAGCTCACCTGGTCGAGGAGGGGAGGGCAATCAGCCCCAGCATTTT
d_gene: TRBD1; j_gene: TRBJ1-1; abundance: .; v_gene: TRBV5-1; CDR3aa: CASSPGTGPRGNTEAFF; CDR3nt: TGCGCCAGCAGCCCAGGGACAGGCCCCCGGGGGAACACTGAAGCTTTCTTT
d_gene: TRBD2; j_gene: TRBJ2-2; abundance: .; v_gene: TRBV7-6; CDR3aa: CASSLVVVTSGAANTGELFF; CDR3nt: TGTGCCAGCAGCTTAGTTGTTGTGACTAGCGGGGCCGCGAACACCGGGGAGCTGTTTTTT
d_gene: .; j_gene: TRBJ1-2; abundance: .; v_gene: TRBV2; CDR3aa: CASIGGPDSGGYTF; CDR3nt: TGTGCCAGCATAGGGGGTCCTGATAGTGGTGGCTACACCTTC
d_gene: .; j_gene: TRBJ2-7; abundance: .; v_gene: TRBV28; CDR3aa: CASSLDLAGQGSYEQYF; CDR3nt: TGTGCCAGCAGTTTAGACTTAGCGGGACAGGGTTCCTACGAGCAGTACTTC
d_gene: TRBD2; j_gene: TRBJ2-7; abundance: few; v_gene: TRBV7-2; CDR3aa: CASSLAGTSGTGEQYF; CDR3nt: TGTGCCAGCAGCTTAGCGGGGACTAGCGGGACAGGTGAGCAGTACTTC
d_gene: .; j_gene: TRBJ2-2; abundance: .; v_gene: TRBV28; CDR3aa: CASTPGQNFGGELFF; CDR3nt: TGTGCCAGCACCCCTGGACAGAACTTCGGCGGGGAGCTGTTTTTT
d_gene: TRBD2; j_gene: TRBJ2-1; abundance: few; v_gene: TRBV6-4; CDR3aa: CASSELAGYNEQFF; CDR3nt: TGTGCCAGCTCCGAACTAGCGGGATACAATGAGCAGTTCTTC
d_gene: .; j_gene: TRBJ2-7; abundance: .; v_gene: TRBV27; CDR3aa: CASSPNGLPQGEQYF; CDR3nt: TGTGCCAGCAGTCCGAACGGACTCCCTCAGGGGGAGCAGTACTTC
d_gene: .; j_gene: TRBJ2-3; abundance: .; v_gene: TRBV6-1; CDR3aa: CASSDSKGHTDTQYF; CDR3nt: TGTGCCAGCAGTGATAGTAAGGGACACACAGATACGCAGTATTTT
d_gene: TRBD2; j_gene: TRBJ2-1; abundance: .; v_gene: TRBV28; CDR3aa: CASSLWKKSGTRSNEQFF; CDR3nt: TGTGCCAGCAGTTTATGGAAAAAATCCGGGACTAGAAGCAATGAGCAGTTCTTC
d_gene: TRBD1; j_gene: TRBJ2-2; abundance: .; v_gene: TRBV5-1; CDR3aa: CASSDDRGAAGELFF; CDR3nt: TGCGCCAGCAGCGACGACAGGGGGGCGGCCGGGGAGCTGTTTTTT
d_gene: TRBD1; j_gene: TRBJ1-6; abundance: .; v_gene: TRBV7-9; CDR3aa: CASSRTGPRYNSPLHF; CDR3nt: TGTGCCAGCAGCCGGACAGGGCCCCGCTATAATTCACCCCTCCACTTT
d_gene: TRBD1; j_gene: TRBJ2-7; abundance: .; v_gene: TRBV14; CDR3aa: CASSPHWGQPYEQYF; CDR3nt: TGTGCCAGCAGCCCTCACTGGGGACAGCCCTACGAGCAGTACTTC
d_gene: TRBD2; j_gene: TRBJ2-4; abundance: .; v_gene: TRBV11-3; CDR3aa: CASSSWRGDDIQYF; CDR3nt: TGTGCCAGCAGCTCCTGGCGGGGGGACGACATTCAGTACTTC
d_gene: TRBD2; j_gene: TRBJ2-3; abundance: .; v_gene: TRBV5-1; CDR3aa: CASSIGLAGVTDTQYF; CDR3nt: TGCGCCAGCAGCATCGGACTAGCGGGGGTCACAGATACGCAGTATTTT
d_gene: .; j_gene: TRBJ2-7; abundance: .; v_gene: TRBV28; CDR3aa: CASSLTGTSYEQYF; CDR3nt: TGTGCCAGCAGTCTTACCGGGACATCCTACGAGCAGTACTTC
d_gene: .; j_gene: TRBJ1-5; abundance: few; v_gene: TRBV5-8; CDR3aa: CASSLGTVYSNQPQHF; CDR3nt: TGTGCCAGCAGCTTGGGGACAGTGTATAGCAATCAGCCCCAGCATTTT
d_gene: TRBD1; j_gene: TRBJ2-3; abundance: .; v_gene: TRBV5-6; CDR3aa: CASSLGVRGTGVVGDTQYF; CDR3nt: TGTGCCAGCAGCTTGGGAGTTCGGGGGACAGGGGTTGTAGGAGATACGCAGTATTTT
d_gene: .; j_gene: TRBJ2-7; abundance: few; v_gene: TRBV27; CDR3aa: CASSYQGGSYEQYF; CDR3nt: TGTGCCAGCAGTTATCAGGGGGGCTCCTACGAGCAGTACTTC
d_gene: .; j_gene: TRBJ1-5; abundance: .; v_gene: TRBV10-3; CDR3aa: CAISAAGNSNQPQHF; CDR3nt: TGTGCCATCAGTGCAGCAGGGAACAGCAATCAGCCCCAGCATTTT
d_gene: .; j_gene: TRBJ1-4; abundance: many; v_gene: TRBV5-4; CDR3aa: CASSLGGRREKLFF; CDR3nt: TGTGCCAGCAGCTTAGGGGGACGGAGGGAAAAACTGTTTTTT
d_gene: TRBD1; j_gene: TRBJ2-2; abundance: .; v_gene: TRBV6-5; CDR3aa: CASSPDRPNTGELFF; CDR3nt: TGTGCCAGCAGCCCGGACAGGCCGAACACCGGGGAGCTGTTTTTT
d_gene: .; j_gene: TRBJ2-7; abundance: .; v_gene: TRBV5-1; CDR3aa: CASSEGLVSSYEQYF; CDR3nt: TGCGCCAGCAGCGAAGGACTTGTGAGCTCCTACGAGCAGTACTTC
d_gene: .; j_gene: TRBJ2-3; abundance: .; v_gene: TRBV5-1; CDR3aa: CASSLGAYTSTDTQYF; CDR3nt: TGCGCCAGCAGCTTGGGAGCGTATACTAGCACAGATACGCAGTATTTT
d_gene: .; j_gene: TRBJ2-4; abundance: .; v_gene: TRBV4-2; CDR3aa: CASSQRGREGAKNIQYF; CDR3nt: TGTGCCAGCAGCCAACGGGGTAGGGAAGGGGCCAAAAACATTCAGTACTTC
d_gene: .; j_gene: TRBJ2-3; abundance: .; v_gene: TRBV19; CDR3aa: CASSTEPGSDTQYF; CDR3nt: TGTGCCAGTAGTACCGAACCGGGGTCAGATACGCAGTATTTT
d_gene: TRBD2; j_gene: TRBJ2-1; abundance: .; v_gene: TRBV11-2; CDR3aa: CASSPFKGGDDEQFF; CDR3nt: TGTGCCAGCAGCCCTTTCAAGGGAGGGGACGATGAGCAGTTCTTC
d_gene: TRBD2; j_gene: TRBJ2-7; abundance: .; v_gene: TRBV28; CDR3aa: CASSLGQGLYEQYF; CDR3nt: TGTGCCAGCAGTTTAGGGCAGGGACTATACGAGCAGTACTTC
d_gene: TRBD1; j_gene: TRBJ1-5; abundance: many; v_gene: TRBV6-6; CDR3aa: CASSSRLQGFQPQHF; CDR3nt: TGTGCCAGCAGTTCCCGCTTACAGGGGTTCCAGCCCCAGCATTTT
d_gene: .; j_gene: TRBJ1-4; abundance: .; v_gene: TRBV7-6; CDR3aa: CASSPGDLNEKLFF; CDR3nt: TGTGCCAGCAGTCCAGGGGATTTAAATGAAAAACTGTTTTTT